These 27 T cell receptor beta chains originate from one sample sequenced in a study of T-cell memory formation after mild COVID-19. TCRdb redid the calling of the 5' RACE reads with MiXCR, one entry per CDR3 protein. The top ten clones hold 12% of a sample with under 200,000 distinct CDR3 sequences, roughly 30% of them seen once. What was sequenced was PBMCs or a T cell subset sorted from them (not recorded which). The receptors stem from an adult woman who had mild COVID-19 (a few samples of this study predate the infection). Cell type and time point are not known.

J is TRBJ1-4 and V is TRBV7-9, with 7 bases fitting TRBD1. V shed 4 bases and J 15 bases; nucleotides not matched to a gene: 8. The CDR3 has 12 amino acids. Germline V gene lookup returns CDR1 SEHNR and CDR2 FQNEAQ (reference sequence). This CDR3 reads CASSSATGSVFF. DNA of the CDR3: TGTGCCAGCAGCTCAGCGACAGGGTCGGTGTTTTTT.

This clonotype appeared a few times. The chain carries TRBV5-5 and TRBJ2-5; a weak D match, TRBD1 (6 bases). Trimming left V 2 bases short and J 2 bases short, with 16 bases between. This CDR3 region has 16 residues. Germline V gene lookup returns CDR1 SGHKS and CDR2 YYEKEE (reference sequence). The DNA for the CDR3 is TGTGCCAGCAGCTTCGCCCCGGGCAGGGGACAAGAGACCCAGTACTTC. Protein: CASSFAPGRGQETQYF.

This chain connects TRBV20-1 to TRBJ1-2; maybe TRBD1 (5 bases). CDR1 and CDR2 (germline): DFQATT, SNEGSKA (reference sequence). V lost 1 base and J 8 bases, leaving 14 bases between the germline ends. The CDR3 is made up of 13 amino acids. The CDR3 DNA reads as TGCAGTGCTAGAGCTCCTGCGGGGGTGGGCTACACCTTC. Translating it yields CSARAPAGVGYTF.

The chain joins TRBV2 to TRBJ2-2; D is uncertain. From germline, CDR1 is SNHLY and CDR2 FYNNEI. V lost 6 bases and J lost 1, with 21 bases in between. This CDR3 comprises 18 residues. The CDR3 loop reads CASRAAVPGSRNTGELFF. Here the CDR3 DNA reads TGTGCCAGCAGAGCCGCTGTGCCAGGAAGCCGGAACACCGGGGAGCTGTTTTTT.

The chain recombines TRBV24-1 with TRBJ2-1; 10 bases fit TRBD1. The trim removed 3 bases at V and 3 bases at J, leaving 4 bases unmatched. The germline V gene has CDR1 KGHDR and CDR2 SFDVKD. The CDR3 is 16 amino acids. CDR3 in DNA: TGTGCCACCAGTGATCCAGACAGGGGGCTCTACAATGAGCAGTTCTTC. Amino acids: CATSDPDRGLYNEQFF.

This clonotype was observed a handful of times. CDR3 nucleotides: TGTGCCAGCAGCTCCGGACATATCTCTGGAAACACCATATATTTT. It codes for CASSSGHISGNTIYF. The V gene is TRBV7-9, the J gene TRBJ1-3; a weak D match, TRBD1 (5 bases). CDR3 length: 15 residues. V was clipped by 4 bases and J by 0 bases, with 10 bases between them. Germline-derived CDR1 and CDR2 are SEHNR and FQNEAQ (reference sequence).

This clonotype occurred a few times. The J gene is TRBJ2-3, the V gene TRBV7-3; D is unresolved. There are 13 residues in the CDR3. Deletions cut 4 bases from V and 2 bases from J, with 7 bases between. CDR1 is SGHTA, CDR2 FQGTGA, per germline. The DNA for the CDR3 is TGTGCCAGCAGCTCACTCCTCACAGATACGCAGTATTTT. It yields the protein CASSSLLTDTQYF. Looking up the rest from reference TRBV7-3 and TRBJ2-3 gives the full variable domain: GAGVSQTPSNKVTEKGKYVELRCDPISGHTALYWYRQSLGQGPEFLIYFQGTGAADDSGLPNDRFFAVRPEGSVSTLKIQRTERGDSAVYLCASSSLLTDTQYFGPGTRLTVL.

The rearrangement joins TRBV7-3 to TRBJ2-1; 15 nucleotides line up with TRBD2. J was trimmed by 10 bases and V by 4 bases; bases with no gene match: 5. Germline-derived CDR1 and CDR2 are SGHTA and FQGTGA. This CDR3 is built from 15 residues. The CDR3 DNA reads as TGTGCCAGCAGCTCGGGACTAGCGGGAGGCGCGGAGCAGTTCTTC. Protein: CASSSGLAGGAEQFF.

The chain is built from TRBV5-8 and TRBJ2-5, with D maybe TRBD2 (6 bases). The CDR3 has 16 residues. V was shortened by 3 bases and J by 5 bases, with 20 bases between the two germline ends. The germline CDR1 and CDR2 sequences are SGHTS and YDEGEE. The CDR3 DNA sequence: TGTGCCAGCAGCTCCCCGGTGAGGAGGGCCTGGGAGACCCAGTACTTC. Translating it yields CASSSPVRRAWETQYF.

The chain combines TRBV3-1 with TRBJ1-6; 7 bases line up with TRBD1. This CDR3 is built from 14 residues. From germline, CDR1 is LGHDT and CDR2 YNNKEL (reference sequence). The V and J ends lost 5 bases and 7 bases, in that order; junction bases with no gene match: 5. CDR3 nucleotides: TGTGCCAGCAGCTACGGACAGGAAAATTCACCCCTCCACTTT. Translated, it gives CASSYGQENSPLHF.

This rearrangement joins TRBV5-1 to TRBJ2-3, with D perhaps TRBD1 (5 bases). CDR3 length: 14 residues. Germline V gene lookup returns CDR1 SGHRS and CDR2 YFSETQ. V dropped 5 bases and J dropped 3 bases, with 13 bases sitting between them. The CDR3 here is CASSDSPGTDTQYF. DNA for the CDR3: TGCGCCAGCAGTGACAGCCCAGGGACAGATACGCAGTATTTT.

The chain is built from TRBV5-6 and TRBJ2-3, with D uncertain. Germline-derived CDR1 and CDR2 are SGHDT and YYEEEE. The CDR3 sequence is 15 residues long. V shed 1 base and J shed 0 bases, with 9 bases lying between them. The CDR3 DNA reads as TGTGCCAGCAGCTTGATGTCAGCTAGCACAGATACGCAGTATTTT. This codes for CASSLMSASTDTQYF.

The chain carries TRBV5-1 and TRBJ2-2, with D perhaps TRBD2 (5 bases). This CDR3 is built from 15 residues. V gave up 0 bases and J gave up 3 bases, with 9 bases separating them. Germline CDR1 is SGHRS and CDR2 is YFSETQ. The CDR3 protein is CASSLVPGYTGELFF. DNA for the CDR3: TGCGCCAGCAGCTTGGTACCGGGATACACCGGGGAGCTGTTTTTT.

There are a few counts of this clonotype. The gene calls are TRBV7-2 and TRBJ2-3; the D gene is possibly TRBD1 (7 bases). The CDR3 is 18 residues long. The V and J ends lost 1 base and 4 bases respectively, with 21 bases between them. CDR1 is SGHTA, CDR2 FQGNSA, per germline. Here the CDR3 DNA reads TGTGCCAGCAGCTTAGTTGCCACCAGGGGGGATGGACCAGATACGCAGTATTTT. Its protein product is CASSLVATRGDGPDTQYF. Combining the CDR3 with reference TRBV7-2 and TRBJ2-3 gives the whole variable domain GAGVSQSPSNKVTEKGKDVELRCDPISGHTALYWYRQSLGQGLEFLIYFQGNSAPDKSGLPSDRFSAERTGGSVSTLTIQRTQQEDSAVYLCASSLVATRGDGPDTQYFGPGTRLTVL.

This chain joins TRBV5-1 and TRBJ2-7; D call uncertain. The CDR3 loop spans 14 amino acids. Germline V gene data show CDR1 as SGHRS and CDR2 as YFSETQ. V was pared by 2 bases and J by 0 bases, with 9 bases between. The CDR3 nucleotides read TGCGCCAGCAGCTTAGGGCAGTACTCCTACGAGCAGTACTTC. Translation: CASSLGQYSYEQYF.

The chain uses TRBV21-1 and TRBJ1-4; TRBD1 reflects the table's D call only, with no check against the DNA. TRBV21-1 is a known pseudogene. The CDR3 has 14 residues. The DNA of the CDR3 is TGTGCCAGCACCGCCCAGGGGTTTCGAGAAAAACTGTTTTTT. Its translation: CASTAQGFREKLFF.

The chain employs TRBV29-1 and TRBJ1-1; D call uncertain. Deletions cut 1 base from V and 0 bases from J, with 21 bases between. Germline CDR1 is SQVTM and CDR2 is ANQGSEA. There are 18 residues in the CDR3. CDR3 protein: CSVEGVIGPETLNTEAFF. In DNA, the CDR3 is TGCAGCGTTGAAGGGGTTATTGGTCCGGAGACACTGAACACTGAAGCTTTCTTT.

This chain links TRBV19 with TRBJ2-1; TRBD2 might be the D (5 bases). Looked up from germline, CDR1 is LNHDA and CDR2 is SQIVND (reference sequence). The CDR3 has 12 residues. The V end was cut by 4 bases, the J end by 7 bases, with 8 bases between. DNA of the CDR3: TGTGCCAGTAGTAATGGACTGAATGAGCAGTTCTTC. This gives the protein CASSNGLNEQFF.

In this sample, this clonotype turned up a few times. This sequence joins TRBV29-1 and TRBJ1-2; possible D gene TRBD1, 6 bases. Deletions cut 1 base from V and 4 bases from J, with 10 bases between. The CDR3 runs 13 residues. Germline-derived CDR1 and CDR2 are SQVTM and ANQGSEA. DNA of the CDR3: TGCAGCGTTGAAGGAGGACAGAGCTATGGCTACACCTTC. Encoded protein: CSVEGGQSYGYTF.

This chain uses TRBV4-2 with TRBJ2-1, with no clear D. V lost 0 bases and J 10 bases, leaving 7 bases between the germline ends. This CDR3 region has 12 residues. CDR1 is LGHNA and CDR2 is YNFKEQ in the germline V gene. CDR3 sequence reads: CASSQDLAEQFF. CDR3 bases: TGTGCCAGCAGCCAAGATTTGGCAGAGCAGTTCTTC.

In its sample, this clonotype was seen a few times. The gene calls are TRBV9 and TRBJ2-5, with 9 bases lining up with TRBD2. Germline assignment: CDR1 SGDLS and CDR2 YYNGEE. Trimming at V came to 2 bases and at J to 5 bases, leaving 4 bases not matched to a gene. The CDR3 loop spans 14 amino acids. The CDR3 sequence is CASSVSGGRETQYF. The CDR3 nucleotides read TGTGCCAGCAGCGTTAGCGGGGGACGGGAGACCCAGTACTTC.

This clonotype was counted a few times. This chain connects TRBV12-3 or TRBV12-4 to TRBJ2-7, with TRBD1 as a possible D gene (6 bases). The CDR3 covers 18 residues. The V and J ends lost 3 bases and 9 bases respectively, with 30 bases between them. The CDR3 here is CASSLGESRTAVSAGQYF. CDR3 coding DNA: TGTGCCAGCAGTTTGGGGGAAAGTCGGACAGCCGTTTCGGCCGGGCAGTACTTC.

CDR3 nucleotides: TGTGCCTGGTCGTGGGAATCCAAGCAGTACTTC. Protein: CAWSWESKQYF. The J gene is TRBJ2-7, the V gene TRBV30, with D unclear. Trimming took 5 bases from V and 8 from J, leaving 13 bases between them. Looked up from germline, CDR1 is GTSNPN and CDR2 is SVGIG (reference sequence). This CDR3 is built from 11 residues.

A few counts support this clonotype. The chain couples TRBV7-9 to TRBJ1-2, with TRBD1 matching over 10 bases. Looked up from germline, CDR1 is SEHNR and CDR2 is FQNEAQ (reference sequence). The CDR3 covers 16 residues. V trimming: 3 bases; J trimming: 5 bases; junction bases outside the gene matches: 9. The CDR3 DNA is TGTGCCAGCAGCTTTCCGGGACAGGGGAACCTTTATGGCTACACCTTC. Translation: CASSFPGQGNLYGYTF. The whole variable domain, filled in from reference TRBV7-9 and TRBJ1-2, reads DTGVSQNPRHKITKRGQNVTFRCDPISEHNRLYWYRQTLGQGPEFLTYFQNEAQLEKSRLLSDRFSAERPKGSFSTLEIQRTEQGDSAMYLCASSFPGQGNLYGYTFGSGTRLTVV.

The chain couples TRBV2 to TRBJ1-3, with 8 bases matching TRBD1. Germline V gene data show CDR1 as SNHLY and CDR2 as FYNNEI. The CDR3 is 15 residues long. V shed 5 bases, J shed 3 bases, and the junction held 6 bases outside the gene matches. CDR3 DNA sequence: TGTGCCAGCAGTATTGGACAGGGAAGTGGAAACACCATATATTTT. Its translation is CASSIGQGSGNTIYF.

V gene TRBV5-1 combines with J gene TRBJ1-1, with D unresolved. V dropped 0 bases and J dropped 4 bases, with 13 bases sitting between them. The CDR3 contains 15 residues. CDR1 SGHRS and CDR2 YFSETQ come from the germline V gene. The CDR3 DNA sequence: TGCGCCAGCAGCTTGGACCAGCTAACCTCCACTGAAGCTTTCTTT. Translation: CASSLDQLTSTEAFF.

This clonotype was recorded a few times. V is TRBV5-1 and J is TRBJ2-7, with a tentative D call TRBD1 (6 bases). Germline-derived CDR1 and CDR2 are SGHRS and YFSETQ. The CDR3 runs to 13 residues. V shed 0 bases and J shed 8 bases, with 12 bases lying between them. The CDR3 spells CASSLGRGEKQYF. The CDR3 nucleotides are TGCGCCAGCAGCTTGGGCAGGGGAGAGAAGCAGTACTTC.